This note documents a single T cell receptor (beta chain) sequence. The antigen is not known. Different DNA sequences within this sample yield the same CDR3. CDR3 length: 15 amino acids. Germline CDR1 reads SGHRS; CDR2 reads YFSETQ. Trimming took 0 bases from V and 1 from J, leaving 8 bases between them. This sample was included in a study of cytomegalovirus exposure and HLA in healthy donors. Study-wide points: Subsequent analysis of the roughly 120 validation repertoires found a tendency for first-cohort TCR clusters to co-occur.

Measured with immunoSEQ multiplex PCR; TCRdb has only the in-frame clones, and not every one. The data contain 250,000 to 300,000 clones, about 90% of them singletons. The rearrangement joins TRBV5-1 to TRBJ2-1, with a weak D call TRBD2 (5 bases). Sequencing was carried out using PBMCs. The source of this sequence is a woman aged 18-29 years in good health and CMV-seronegative. CDR3 bases: TGCGCCAGCAGCTTGGCCACGGGGTCCTACAATGAGCAGTTCTTC. It encodes CASSLATGSYNEQFF.